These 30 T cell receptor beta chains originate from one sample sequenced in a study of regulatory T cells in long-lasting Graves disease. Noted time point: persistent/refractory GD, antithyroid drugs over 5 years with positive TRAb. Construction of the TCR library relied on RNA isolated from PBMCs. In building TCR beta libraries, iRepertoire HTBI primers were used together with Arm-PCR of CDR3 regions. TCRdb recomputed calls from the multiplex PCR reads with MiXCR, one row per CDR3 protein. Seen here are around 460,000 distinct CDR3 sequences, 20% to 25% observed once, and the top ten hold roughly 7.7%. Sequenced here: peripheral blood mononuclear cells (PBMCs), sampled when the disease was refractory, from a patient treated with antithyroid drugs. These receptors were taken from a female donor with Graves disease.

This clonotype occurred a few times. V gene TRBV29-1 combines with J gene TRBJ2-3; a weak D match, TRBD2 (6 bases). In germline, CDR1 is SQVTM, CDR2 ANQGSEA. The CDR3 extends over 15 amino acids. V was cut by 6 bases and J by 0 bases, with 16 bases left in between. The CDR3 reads CSVVSGGTSTDTQYF. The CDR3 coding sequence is TGCAGCGTAGTTAGCGGAGGCACTAGCACAGATACGCAGTATTTT.

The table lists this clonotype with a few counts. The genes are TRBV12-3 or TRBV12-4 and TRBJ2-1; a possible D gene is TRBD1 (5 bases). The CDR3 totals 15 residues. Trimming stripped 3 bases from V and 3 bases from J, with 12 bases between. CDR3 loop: CASSFWGSDYNEQFF. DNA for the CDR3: TGTGCCAGCAGTTTTTGGGGCAGCGACTACAATGAGCAGTTCTTC.

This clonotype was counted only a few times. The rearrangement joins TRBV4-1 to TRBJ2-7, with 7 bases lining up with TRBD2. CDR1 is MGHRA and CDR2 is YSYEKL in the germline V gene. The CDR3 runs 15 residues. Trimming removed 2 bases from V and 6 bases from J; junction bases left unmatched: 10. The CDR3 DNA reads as TGCGCCAGCAGCCAACCCCGTGGGAGGGATCGCGAGCAGTACTTC. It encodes CASSQPRGRDREQYF.

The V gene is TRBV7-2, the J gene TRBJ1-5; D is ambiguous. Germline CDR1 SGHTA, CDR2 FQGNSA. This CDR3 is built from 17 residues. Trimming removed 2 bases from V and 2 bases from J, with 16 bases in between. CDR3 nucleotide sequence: TGTGCCAGCAGCTTAAATGTCGCCAGTTTTGGCAATCAGCCCCAGCATTTT. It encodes CASSLNVASFGNQPQHF.

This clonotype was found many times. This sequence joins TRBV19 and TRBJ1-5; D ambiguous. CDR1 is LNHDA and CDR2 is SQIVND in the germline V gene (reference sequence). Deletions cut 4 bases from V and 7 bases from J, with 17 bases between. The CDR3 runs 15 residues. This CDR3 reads CASSTSGVLGQPQHF. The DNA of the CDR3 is TGTGCCAGTAGTACCTCTGGGGTTTTAGGCCAGCCCCAGCATTTT. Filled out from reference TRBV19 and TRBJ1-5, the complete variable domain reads DGGITQSPKYLFRKEGQNVTLSCEQNLNHDAMYWYRQDPGQGLRLIYYSQIVNDFQKGDIAEGYSVSREKKESFPLTVTSAQKNPTAFYLCASSTSGVLGQPQHFGDGTRLSIL.

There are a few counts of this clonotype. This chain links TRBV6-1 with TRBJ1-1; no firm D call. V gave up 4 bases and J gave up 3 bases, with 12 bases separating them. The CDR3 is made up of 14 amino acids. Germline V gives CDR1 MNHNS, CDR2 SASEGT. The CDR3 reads CASSGGAMDTEAFF. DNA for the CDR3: TGTGCCAGCAGTGGGGGTGCGATGGACACTGAAGCTTTCTTT.

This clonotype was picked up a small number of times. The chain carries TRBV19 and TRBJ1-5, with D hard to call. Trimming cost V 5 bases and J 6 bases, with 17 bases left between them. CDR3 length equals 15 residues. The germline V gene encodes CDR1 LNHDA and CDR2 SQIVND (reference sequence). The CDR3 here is CASSATARSGQPQHF. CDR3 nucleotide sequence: TGTGCCAGTAGTGCCACGGCCCGTTCGGGTCAGCCCCAGCATTTT.

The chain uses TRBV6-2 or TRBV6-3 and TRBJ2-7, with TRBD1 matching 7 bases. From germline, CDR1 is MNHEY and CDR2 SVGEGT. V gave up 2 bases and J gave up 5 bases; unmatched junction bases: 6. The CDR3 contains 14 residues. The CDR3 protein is CASSYSRGWDEQYF. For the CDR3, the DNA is TGTGCCAGCAGTTACAGCAGGGGGTGGGACGAGCAGTACTTC.

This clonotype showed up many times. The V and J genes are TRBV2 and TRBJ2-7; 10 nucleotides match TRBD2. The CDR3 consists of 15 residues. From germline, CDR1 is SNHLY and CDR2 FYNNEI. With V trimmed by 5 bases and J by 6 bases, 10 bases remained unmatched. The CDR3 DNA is TGTGCCAGCAGTCCATCTAGCGGGAGTGAGGGCGAGCAGTACTTC. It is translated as CASSPSSGSEGEQYF.

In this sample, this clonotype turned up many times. The CDR3 nucleotides read TGTGCCAGCAGCTTAGTTCTGGAGAACACTGAAGCTTTCTTT. This encodes CASSLVLENTEAFF. The J gene is TRBJ1-1, the V gene TRBV13, with no clear D. Trimming pared 1 base from V and 1 base from J, leaving 7 bases between. Germline lookup yields CDR1 PRHDT and CDR2 FYEKMQ (reference sequence). The CDR3 extends over 14 amino acids.

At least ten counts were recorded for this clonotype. As DNA, the CDR3 is TGTGCCACCAGTGATTGGGGACAGGGTAGGGTGACCCAGTACTTC. Encoded protein: CATSDWGQGRVTQYF. The rearrangement uses TRBV24-1 and TRBJ2-5, with 9 bases fitting TRBD1. The CDR3 is 15 amino acids. Germline CDR1 KGHDR, CDR2 SFDVKD. Trimming removed 2 bases from V and 7 bases from J; junction bases left unmatched: 7.

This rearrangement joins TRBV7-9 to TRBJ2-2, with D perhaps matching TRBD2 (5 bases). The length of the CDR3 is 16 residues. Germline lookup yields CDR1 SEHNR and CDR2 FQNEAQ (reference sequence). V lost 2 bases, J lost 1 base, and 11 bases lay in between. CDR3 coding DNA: TGTGCCAGCAGCTTAAGGCGGGTAGAGAACACCGGGGAGCTGTTTTTT. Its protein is CASSLRRVENTGELFF.

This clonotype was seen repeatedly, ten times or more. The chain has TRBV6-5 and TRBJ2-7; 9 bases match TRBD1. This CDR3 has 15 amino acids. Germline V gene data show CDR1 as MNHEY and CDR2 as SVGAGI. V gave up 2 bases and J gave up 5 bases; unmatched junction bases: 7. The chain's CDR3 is CASSYADRGGHEQYF. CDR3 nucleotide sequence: TGTGCCAGCAGTTACGCGGACAGGGGAGGTCACGAGCAGTACTTC.

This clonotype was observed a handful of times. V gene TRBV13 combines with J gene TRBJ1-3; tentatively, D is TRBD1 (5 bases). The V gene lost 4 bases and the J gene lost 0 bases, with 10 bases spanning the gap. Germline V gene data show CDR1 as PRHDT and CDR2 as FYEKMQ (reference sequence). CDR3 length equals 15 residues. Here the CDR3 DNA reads TGTGCCAGCAGCTCAGGGAGCCCCTCTGGAAACACCATATATTTT. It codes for CASSSGSPSGNTIYF.

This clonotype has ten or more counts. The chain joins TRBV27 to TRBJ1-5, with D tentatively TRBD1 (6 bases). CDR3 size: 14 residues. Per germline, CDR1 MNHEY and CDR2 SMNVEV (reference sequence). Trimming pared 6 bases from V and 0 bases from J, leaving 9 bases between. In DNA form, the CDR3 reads TGTGCCAGCAGGGGGGGCTATAGCAATCAGCCCCAGCATTTT. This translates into CASRGGYSNQPQHF.

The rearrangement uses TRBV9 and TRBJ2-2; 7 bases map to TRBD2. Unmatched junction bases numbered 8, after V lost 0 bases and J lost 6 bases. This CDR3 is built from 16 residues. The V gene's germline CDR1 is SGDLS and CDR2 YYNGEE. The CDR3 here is CASSVVGTGGAGELFF. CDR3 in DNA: TGTGCCAGCAGCGTAGTCGGCACGGGGGGTGCCGGGGAGCTGTTTTTT.

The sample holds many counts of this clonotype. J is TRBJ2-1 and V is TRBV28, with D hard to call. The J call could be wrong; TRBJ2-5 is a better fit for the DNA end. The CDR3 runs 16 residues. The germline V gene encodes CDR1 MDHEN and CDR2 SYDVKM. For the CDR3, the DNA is TGTGCCAGCAGTTTTACACTCGACAAAAACCAAGAGACCCAGTACTTC. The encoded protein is CASSFTLDKNQETQYF.

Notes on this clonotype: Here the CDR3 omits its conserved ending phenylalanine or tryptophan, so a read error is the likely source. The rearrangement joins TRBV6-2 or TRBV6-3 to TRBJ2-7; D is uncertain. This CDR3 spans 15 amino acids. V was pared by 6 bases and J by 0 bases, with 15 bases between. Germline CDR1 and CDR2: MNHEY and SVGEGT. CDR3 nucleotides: TGTGCCAGCAGAGTATCGGCCGGTTACTCCTACGAGCAGTACTCC. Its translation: CASRVSAGYSYEQYS.

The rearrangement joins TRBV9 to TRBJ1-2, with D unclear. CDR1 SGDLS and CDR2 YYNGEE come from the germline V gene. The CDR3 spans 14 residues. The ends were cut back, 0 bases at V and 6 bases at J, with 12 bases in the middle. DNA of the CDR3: TGTGCCAGCAGCGTAGGGTCAGTTTACCATGGCTACACCTTC. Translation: CASSVGSVYHGYTF.

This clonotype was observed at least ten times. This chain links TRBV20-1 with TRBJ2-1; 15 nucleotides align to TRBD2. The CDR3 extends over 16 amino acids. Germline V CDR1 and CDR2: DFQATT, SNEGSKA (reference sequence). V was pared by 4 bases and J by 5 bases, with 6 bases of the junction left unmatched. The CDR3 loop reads CSAKGTSGRHHNEQFF. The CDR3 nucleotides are TGCAGTGCTAAGGGGACTAGCGGGAGGCACCACAATGAGCAGTTCTTC.

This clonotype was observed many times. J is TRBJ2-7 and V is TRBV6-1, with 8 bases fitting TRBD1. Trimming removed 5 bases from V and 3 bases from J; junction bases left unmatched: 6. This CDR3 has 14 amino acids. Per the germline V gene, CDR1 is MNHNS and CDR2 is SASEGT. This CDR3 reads CASSRTGQDYEQYF. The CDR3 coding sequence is TGTGCCAGCAGTAGGACGGGACAGGACTACGAGCAGTACTTC.

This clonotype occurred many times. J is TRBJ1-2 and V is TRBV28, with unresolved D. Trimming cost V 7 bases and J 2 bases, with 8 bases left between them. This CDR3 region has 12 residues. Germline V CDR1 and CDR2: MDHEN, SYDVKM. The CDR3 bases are TGTGCCAGCACCCAACGGAACTATGGCTACACCTTC. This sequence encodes CASTQRNYGYTF.

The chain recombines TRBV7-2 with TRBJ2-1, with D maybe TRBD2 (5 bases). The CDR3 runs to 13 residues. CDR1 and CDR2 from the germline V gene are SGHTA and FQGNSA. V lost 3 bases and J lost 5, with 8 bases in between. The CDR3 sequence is CASSFLRDNEQFF. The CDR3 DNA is TGTGCCAGCAGCTTTTTGCGGGACAATGAGCAGTTCTTC.

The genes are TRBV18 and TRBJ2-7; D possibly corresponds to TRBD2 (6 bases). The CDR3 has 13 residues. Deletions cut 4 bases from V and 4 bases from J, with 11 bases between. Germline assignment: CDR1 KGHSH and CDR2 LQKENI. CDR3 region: CASSQMTSYEQYF. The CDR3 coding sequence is TGTGCCAGCTCACAGATGACTAGTTACGAGCAGTACTTC.

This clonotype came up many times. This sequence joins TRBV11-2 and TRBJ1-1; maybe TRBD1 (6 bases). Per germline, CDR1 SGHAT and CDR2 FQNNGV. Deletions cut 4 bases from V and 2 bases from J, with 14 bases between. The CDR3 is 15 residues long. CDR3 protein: CASSSVGGANTEAFF. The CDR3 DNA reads TGTGCCAGCAGCTCCGTAGGGGGAGCCAACACTGAAGCTTTCTTT.

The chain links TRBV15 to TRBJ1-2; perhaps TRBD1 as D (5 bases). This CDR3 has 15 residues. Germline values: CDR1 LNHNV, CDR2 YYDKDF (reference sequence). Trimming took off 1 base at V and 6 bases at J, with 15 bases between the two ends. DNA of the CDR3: TGTGCCACCAGCAGAGGCCCGGACAAGGCCCATGGCTACACCTTC. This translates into CATSRGPDKAHGYTF.

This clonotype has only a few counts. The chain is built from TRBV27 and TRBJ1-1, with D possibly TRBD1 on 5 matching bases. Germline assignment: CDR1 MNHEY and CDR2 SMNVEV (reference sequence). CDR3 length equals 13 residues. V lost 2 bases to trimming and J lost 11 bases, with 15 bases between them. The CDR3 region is CASSLQGPSVAFF. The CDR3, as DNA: TGTGCCAGCAGTTTACAGGGACCGTCGGTGGCTTTCTTT.

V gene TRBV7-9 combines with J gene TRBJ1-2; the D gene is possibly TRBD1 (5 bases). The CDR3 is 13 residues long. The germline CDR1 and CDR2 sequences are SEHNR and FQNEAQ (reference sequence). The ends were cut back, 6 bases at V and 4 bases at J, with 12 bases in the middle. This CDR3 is CASSFDSFYGYTF. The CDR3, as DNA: TGTGCCAGCAGTTTTGACAGCTTCTATGGCTACACCTTC.

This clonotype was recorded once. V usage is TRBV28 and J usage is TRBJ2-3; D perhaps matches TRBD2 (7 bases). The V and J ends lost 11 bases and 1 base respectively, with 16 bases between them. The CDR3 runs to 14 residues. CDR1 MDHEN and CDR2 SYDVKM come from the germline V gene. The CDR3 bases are TGTGCCGGCGGGGGCCAAGGGGGCACAGATACGCAGTATTTT. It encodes CAGGGQGGTDTQYF.

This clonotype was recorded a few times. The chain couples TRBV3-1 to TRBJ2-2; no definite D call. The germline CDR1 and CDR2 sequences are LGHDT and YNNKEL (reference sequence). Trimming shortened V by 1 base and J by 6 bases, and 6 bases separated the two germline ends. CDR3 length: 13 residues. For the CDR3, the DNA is TGTGCCAGCAGCCAAGTTAGCTCCGGGGAGCTGTTTTTT. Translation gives CASSQVSSGELFF.